This is a list of T cell receptor beta chains from one sample in a study of OX40 agonist ivuxolimab in advanced cancers. The protocol was immunoSEQ multiplex PCR, while the TCRdb copy is restricted to in-frame clones and leaves out a portion. Counted here are roughly 67,000 clones, nearly 90% occurring once; the ten biggest clones make up about 5.5%. The sample in question was CD4+ or CD8+ T cells sorted from blood, obtained in a trial of the OX40 agonist ivuxolimab. These receptors originate from an adult with an advanced solid tumor such as melanoma, head and neck, liver or kidney cancer. Each CDR3 is given with its conserved first and last residue. The D gene is left open where the match is weak. Clone size is not always given. Where it is, it says once, few, many or a class for expanded clones.

j_call,v_call,clone_size,d_call,cdr3_nt,cdr3_aa
TRBJ2-3,TRBV10-3,.,TRBD2,TGTGCCATCAGTTCCCGGGAGGGCGCAGATACGCAGTATTTT,CAISSREGADTQYF
TRBJ2-1,TRBV13,.,TRBD1,TGTGCCAGCACACTCCTCGGACAGGGGCCCTTCGATGAGCAGTTCTTC,CASTLLGQGPFDEQFF
TRBJ1-5,TRBV19,.,.,TGTGCCAGTAGTAGAAACAGGGAAAGTCAGCCCCAGCATTTT,CASSRNRESQPQHF
TRBJ2-1,TRBV4-2,.,TRBD1,TGTGCCAGCAGCCAAGATGGGACAGGGTATAATGAGCAGTTCTTC,CASSQDGTGYNEQFF
TRBJ1-1,TRBV28,.,.,TGTGCCAGCAGTTTTGGCAGGGATTCGAACACTGAAGCTTTCTTT,CASSFGRDSNTEAFF
TRBJ2-6,TRBV7-6,.,.,TGTGCCAGCAGCCCCTTTGCCGGGGCTGGGGCCAACGTCCTGACTTTC,CASSPFAGAGANVLTF
TRBJ2-3,TRBV9,.,.,TGTGCCAGCAGCGTAGGGGACACCTACACAGATACGCAGTATTTT,CASSVGDTYTDTQYF
TRBJ2-7,TRBV5-6,.,.,TGTGCCAGCAGCTTGGGACAGTTCTCTGGCGAGCAGTACTTC,CASSLGQFSGEQYF
TRBJ1-5,TRBV7-2,.,.,TGTGCCAGCAGCAAGGACGGGGGGCAGCCCCAGCATTTT,CASSKDGGQPQHF
TRBJ2-1,TRBV29-1,.,.,TGCAGCGGCAAAAGCTCCTACAATGAGCAGTTCTTC,CSGKSSYNEQFF
TRBJ2-2,TRBV6-1,.,.,TGTGCCCCTACAGGGAGAAACACCGGGGAGCTGTTTTTT,CAPTGRNTGELFF
TRBJ1-3,TRBV7-8,.,.,TGTGCCAGCAGCTTAGCCGGACCTGGGGCAATTAGCTCTGGAAACACCATATATTTT,CASSLAGPGAISSGNTIYF
TRBJ2-5,TRBV5-5,.,TRBD1,TGTGCCACCCTCCAGTACAGGGGGCAAGAGACCCAGTACTTC,CATLQYRGQETQYF
TRBJ1-5,TRBV4-3,few,.,TGCGCCAGCAGCCAGGAGACAGCATCAGCCCAGCATTTT,CASSQETASAQHF
TRBJ1-3,TRBV28,.,TRBD1,TGTGCCAGCAGTAGACAGGGGAATGAGAGGTTT,CASSRQGNERF
TRBJ1-6,TRBV19,.,.,TGTGCCAGTAGTATAGTAGTAGCACAGTCTAATTCACCCCTCCACTTT,CASSIVVAQSNSPLHF
TRBJ2-5,TRBV9,.,.,TGTGCCAGCAGCGGAGGCCGTTCGGAGACCCAGTACTTC,CASSGGRSETQYF
TRBJ2-2,TRBV11-3,once,.,TGTGCCATCGTAGCGGTAACCAAAAACAACACCGGGGAGCTGTTTTTT,CAIVAVTKNNTGELFF
TRBJ1-5,TRBV2,.,TRBD1,TGTGCCAGCAGTTTGACAGGGAACCAGCCCCAGCATTTT,CASSLTGNQPQHF
TRBJ2-7,TRBV2,.,TRBD2,TGTGCCAGCATAGCGGGGGGGTACGAGCAGTACTTC,CASIAGGYEQYF
TRBJ1-1,TRBV2,.,.,TGTGCCACACAGGGTAGTACTGAAGCTTTCTTT,CATQGSTEAFF
TRBJ2-2,TRBV5-1,.,.,TGCGCCAGCAGCTTGGAACAGGTTGGGGAGCTGTTTTTT,CASSLEQVGELFF
TRBJ2-2,TRBV28,.,.,TGTGCCAGCAGTAGAATTCCGGGGAGGATGGGCGGGGAGCTGTTTTTT,CASSRIPGRMGGELFF
TRBJ2-7,TRBV28,.,.,TGTGCCAGCATCCCTCAGGGGATGGCCTACGAGCAGTACTTC,CASIPQGMAYEQYF
TRBJ2-1,TRBV10-3,.,TRBD1,TGTGCCACTAAGCGAGACAGGGTTGGCAATGAGCAGTTCTTC,CATKRDRVGNEQFF
TRBJ2-7,TRBV28,.,.,TGTGCCAGCAGTTTGGGAGGGGGATCTGGCGAGCAGTACTTC,CASSLGGGSGEQYF
TRBJ2-7,TRBV6-9,.,TRBD1,TGTGCCAGCAGATTGACAGGGATCCACGAGCAGTACTTC,CASRLTGIHEQYF
TRBJ2-3,TRBV7-6,.,.,TGTGCCAGCAGCTCTGGGAGCTCAGATACGCAGTATTTT,CASSSGSSDTQYF
TRBJ2-7,TRBV27,.,.,TGTGCCAGCAGTCCCGGGGCTTCCTACGAGCAGTACTTC,CASSPGASYEQYF
TRBJ2-7,TRBV6-6,few,TRBD1,TGTGCCAGCACCTATGAGGTCAGGGGGCTTGAGCAGTACTTC,CASTYEVRGLEQYF
TRBJ1-1,TRBV29-1,.,TRBD1,TGCAGCGCTACAACAGGGGTCGGCACTGAAGCTTTCTTT,CSATTGVGTEAFF
TRBJ2-7,TRBV6-1,.,.,TGTGCCAGCACTTCCCGGACCCACCTGGAGCAGTACTTC,CASTSRTHLEQYF
TRBJ2-3,TRBV7-6,.,TRBD2,TGTGCCAGCAGCTTAGGGGGGACTAGCTTTGGCACAGATACGCAGTATTTT,CASSLGGTSFGTDTQYF
TRBJ2-4,TRBV7-2,.,.,TGTGCCAGCAGCCGGGCGGGCGAGGGAGCCAAAAACATTCAGTACTTC,CASSRAGEGAKNIQYF
TRBJ1-6,TRBV30,.,.,TGTGCCTGGCGCACCCAGGGGAATTCACCCCTCCACTTT,CAWRTQGNSPLHF
TRBJ2-7,TRBV6-5,.,.,TGTGCCAGCAGGTACTCGGGTACGGGCGAGCAGTACTTC,CASRYSGTGEQYF
TRBJ1-2,TRBV7-9,.,.,TGTGCCAGCAGCTCTGGACAGTTTCATGGAGGCTACACCTTC,CASSSGQFHGGYTF
TRBJ2-7,TRBV7-2,.,.,TGTGCCAGCAGCTTGCAATCGGGACCCCCACCTCTTGAGCAGTACTTC,CASSLQSGPPPLEQYF
TRBJ2-1,TRBV29-1,.,.,TGCAGCGTAGCGCAGGCCCTCAATGAGCAGTTCTTC,CSVAQALNEQFF
TRBJ1-2,TRBV4-3,.,TRBD1,TGCGCCAGCAGCCAAGCAGGGGGAAGGTATGGCTACACCTTC,CASSQAGGRYGYTF
TRBJ2-3,TRBV6-6,.,TRBD2,TGTGCCAGCACCACTAGCGGGGCGGGTACAGATACGCAGTATTTT,CASTTSGAGTDTQYF
TRBJ1-3,TRBV28,.,.,TGTGCCAGCAGTTTATTACGGATGCCTCAACTTGGCGGAAACACCATATATTTT,CASSLLRMPQLGGNTIYF
TRBJ2-7,TRBV6-6,.,.,TGTGCCAGCAGGACCGCAGGGTTCACCTACGAGCAGTACTTC,CASRTAGFTYEQYF
TRBJ1-4,TRBV5-1,.,.,TGCGCCAGCAGCTTGTTAGGTTTAAATGAAAAACTGTTTTTT,CASSLLGLNEKLFF
TRBJ1-4,TRBV15,.,.,TGTGCCACCAGCAGAGATGCGGGGGAAAATGAAAAACTGTTTTTT,CATSRDAGENEKLFF
TRBJ2-1,TRBV19,.,.,TGTGCCAGTAGTACCGGGACCCTGGGGGGCAATGAGCAGTTCTTC,CASSTGTLGGNEQFF
TRBJ2-7,TRBV7-9,once,TRBD1,TGTGCCAGCGGCCTCCGACAGGGAACCTACGAGCAGTACTTC,CASGLRQGTYEQYF
TRBJ1-6,TRBV6-1,.,TRBD1,TGTGCCATCACGGGACAGGGGTATTCACCCCTCCACTTT,CAITGQGYSPLHF
TRBJ1-2,TRBV27,.,TRBD1,TGTGCCAGCAGTGCGAATTCCCCGGGACAGAGCTATGGCTACACCTTC,CASSANSPGQSYGYTF
TRBJ1-2,TRBV5-8,few,.,TGTGCCAGCAGACCTACAAGCCCTACAGGAATGTACACCTTC,CASRPTSPTGMYTF
TRBJ2-7,TRBV7-9,.,TRBD1,TGTGCCAGCAGCTCCCTGAGGACAGGAGTCTACGAGCAGTACTTC,CASSSLRTGVYEQYF
TRBJ2-1,TRBV2,.,.,TGTGCCAGCGGGGGCCGGCGAGAGCAGTTCTTC,CASGGRREQFF
TRBJ2-5,TRBV7-8,once,.,TGTGCCAGCAGCCGTTCGGCGTCGTACCAAGAGACCCAGTACTTC,CASSRSASYQETQYF
TRBJ2-3,TRBV7-2,.,.,TGTGCCAGCAGCTTAGTCACGGGACTGGTTGGAGATACGCAGTATTTT,CASSLVTGLVGDTQYF
TRBJ2-2,TRBV28,.,.,TGTGCCAGCAGTTTACTCCCGAGAACCACCGGGGAGCTGTTTTTT,CASSLLPRTTGELFF